This T cell receptor (beta chain) was profiled in a study of blood T cell repertoires in COVID-19. Study-wide context: COVID-19 samples from acute and convalescent phases originated in the United States, Italy and Spain. The analysed material was cDNA or gDNA that came from T cells, B-cell-depleted T cells, or PBMCs.

Seattle participants joined during active infection and were tracked over time. The CDR3 spans 13 residues. With V trimmed by 4 bases and J by 11 bases, 11 bases remained unmatched. The V gene's germline CDR1 is SGHKS and CDR2 YYEKEE (reference sequence). Per the original methods: Estimation of nucleated cell counts was performed using reference gene primer amplification. Profiling relied on immunoSEQ multiplex PCR, and the TCRdb table lists in-frame clones only, not all of them. That table gives V, J and clone size, and the DNA gave D and trimming. The sample records about 56,000 clones, 89% being singletons.

This TCR came from a woman between 55 and 75 years old with COVID-19, enrolled during active disease. The specimen was peripheral blood. The chain couples TRBV5-5 to TRBJ1-2; 7 nucleotides line up with TRBD1. CDR3 loop: CASSPVDRVPYTF. Here the CDR3 DNA reads TGTGCCAGCAGCCCGGTCGACAGGGTTCCTTACACCTTC.